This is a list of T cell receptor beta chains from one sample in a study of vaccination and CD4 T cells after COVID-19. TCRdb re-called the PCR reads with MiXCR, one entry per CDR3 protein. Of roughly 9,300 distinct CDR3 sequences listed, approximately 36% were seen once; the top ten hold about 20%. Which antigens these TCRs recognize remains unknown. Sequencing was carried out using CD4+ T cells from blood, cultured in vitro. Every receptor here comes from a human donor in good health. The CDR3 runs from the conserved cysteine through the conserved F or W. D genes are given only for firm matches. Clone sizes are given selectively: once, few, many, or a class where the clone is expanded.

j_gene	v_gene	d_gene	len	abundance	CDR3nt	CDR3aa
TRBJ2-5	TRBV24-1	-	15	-	TGTGCCACCAGTGATTTGGAGGGGGATCAAGAGACCCAGTACTTC	CATSDLEGDQETQYF
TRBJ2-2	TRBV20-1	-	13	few	TGCAGTGCTAGATGGGGGGGCAGCGGGGAGCTGTTTTTT	CSARWGGSGELFF
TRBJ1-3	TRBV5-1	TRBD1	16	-	TGCGCCAGCAGCTTCGGGACAGGGGGCTCTGGAAACACCATATATTTT	CASSFGTGGSGNTIYF
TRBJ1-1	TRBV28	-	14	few	TGTGCCAGCAGTTTGACCAGAGGCGTCACTGAAGCTTTCTTT	CASSLTRGVTEAFF
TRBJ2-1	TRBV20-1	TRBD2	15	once	TGCAGTGCTAGAGATCGGGGGGAGGTAATCGTTGAGCAGTTCTTC	CSARDRGEVIVEQFF
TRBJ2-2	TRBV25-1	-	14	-	TGTGCCAGCCAACAGGGTTTGGGCACCGGGGAGCTGTTTTTT	CASQQGLGTGELFF
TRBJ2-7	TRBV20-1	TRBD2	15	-	TGCAGTGCTAGAGTCTTTGCGGGGGGCAGGAACGAGCAGTACTTC	CSARVFAGGRNEQYF
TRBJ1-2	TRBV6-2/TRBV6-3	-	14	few	TGTGCCAGCAGTTACGGCCGAGCTTCGGGGGGCTACACCTTC	CASSYGRASGGYTF
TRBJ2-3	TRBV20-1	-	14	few	TGCAGTGCTAGGACTGAGTACGGGGTAGATACGCAGTATTTT	CSARTEYGVDTQYF
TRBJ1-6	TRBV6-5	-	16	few	TGTGCCAGCAGTTCTTCTAGGCCCTCAGGAACCTCACCCCTCCACTTT	CASSSSRPSGTSPLHF
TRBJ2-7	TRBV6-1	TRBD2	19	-	TGTGCCAGCAGACAGCAAGCCGGGACTAGCGGGAGTGTGAGTACCGAGCAGTACTTC	CASRQQAGTSGSVSTEQYF
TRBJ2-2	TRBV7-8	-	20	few	TGTGCCAGCAGCTTAGCGAGAATGCGGCGGGCGAGGGGGGGGCCCGGGGAGCTGTTTTTT	CASSLARMRRARGGPGELFF
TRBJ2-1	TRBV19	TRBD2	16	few	TGTGCCAGTAGTATTTCAGTGCTAGCGGGAGGAAATGAGCAGTTCTTC	CASSISVLAGGNEQFF
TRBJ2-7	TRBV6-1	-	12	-	TGTGCCAGCAGCCCTTTCAACTACGAGCAGTACTTC	CASSPFNYEQYF
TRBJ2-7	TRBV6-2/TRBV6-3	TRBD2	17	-	TGTGCCAGCAGTCACCGCCTTGGAGCGGGAACAGTGTACGAGCAGTACTTC	CASSHRLGAGTVYEQYF